This entry lists 25 T cell receptor beta chains sequenced from one sample in a study of T-cell reconstitution after alpha-beta-depleted transplantation in children. Unique molecular identifiers were used in preparing the TCRbeta library. MiXCR was run by TCRdb on the PCR reads, yielding one entry per CDR3 protein. Of about 590,000 distinct CDR3 sequences in the sample, roughly 13% were seen once. The sample was PBMCs, mostly from graft donor cells, taken 360 days after TCRalphabeta/CD19-depleted stem cell transplant. These receptors were taken from a male patient younger than 18 who had a stem cell transplant for acute myeloid leukemia, so the T cells may come from the graft donor.

The chain couples TRBV28 to TRBJ1-1; tentatively, D is TRBD1 (6 bases). V shed 5 bases and J shed 8 bases, with 9 bases lying between them. The CDR3 has 11 amino acids. The V gene's germline CDR1 is MDHEN and CDR2 SYDVKM. CDR3: CASSGGGEAFF. The CDR3, as DNA: TGTGCCAGCAGTGGAGGGGGGGAAGCTTTCTTT.

This clonotype was detected a few times. This chain joins TRBV20-1 and TRBJ2-5; D could derive from TRBD1 or TRBD2 (5 bases each). Germline V gene data show CDR1 as DFQATT and CDR2 as SNEGSKA (reference sequence). V lost 6 bases and J 5 bases, leaving 10 bases between the germline ends. This CDR3 spans 11 amino acids. The CDR3 protein is CSAQGGETQYF. The CDR3 nucleotides are TGCAGTGCCCAGGGCGGGGAGACCCAGTACTTC.

The rearrangement joins TRBV5-1 to TRBJ2-7; maybe TRBD2 (5 bases). Trimming pared 5 bases from V and 0 bases from J, leaving 12 bases between. The CDR3 contains 14 residues. Germline V CDR1 and CDR2: SGHRS, YFSETQ. CDR3 DNA sequence: TGCGCCAGCAGGTCTTTAGCGATCTCCTACGAGCAGTACTTC. Its protein is CASRSLAISYEQYF.

This clonotype showed up just a few times. The chain joins TRBV12-3 or TRBV12-4 to TRBJ2-1; D is possibly TRBD1 (6 bases). V was trimmed by 6 bases and J by 3 bases, leaving 15 bases between them. The CDR3 has 15 residues. CDR3 nucleotides: TGTGCCAGCAGGAACCATGGGGGCTACTACAATGAGCAGTTCTTC. Protein product: CASRNHGGYYNEQFF.

This sequence joins TRBV6-2 or TRBV6-3 and TRBJ2-2; 8 nucleotides match TRBD2. The germline CDR1 and CDR2 sequences are MNHEY and SVGEGT. V gave up 4 bases and J gave up 1 base; unmatched junction bases: 2. This CDR3 has 15 residues. The CDR3 bases are TGTGCCAGCAGTTTAAGCGGGAGGAACACCGGGGAGCTGTTTTTT. Translation: CASSLSGRNTGELFF.

This sequence joins TRBV18 and TRBJ2-7, with D perhaps matching TRBD2 (6 bases). The CDR3 spans 15 residues. The germline CDR1 and CDR2 sequences are KGHSH and LQKENI. The V gene lost 7 bases and the J gene lost 0 bases, with 16 bases spanning the gap. The CDR3 DNA sequence: TGTGCCAGCTGGATAGGAGCGGGTAGCTCCTACGAGCAGTACTTC. Translation: CASWIGAGSSYEQYF.

This chain joins TRBV9 and TRBJ2-3, with TRBD2 as a possible D gene (6 bases). The CDR3 sequence is 18 residues long. Germline CDR1 SGDLS, CDR2 YYNGEE. The germline V and J ends were trimmed by 1 base and 1 base, with 19 bases remaining between them. Here the CDR3 reads CASSVRGRTGARTDTQYF. CDR3 in DNA: TGTGCCAGCAGCGTACGGGGTCGAACGGGAGCACGCACAGATACGCAGTATTTT.

This chain links TRBV7-9 with TRBJ2-4; 10 bases line up with TRBD2. This CDR3 spans 16 amino acids. Germline lookup yields CDR1 SEHNR and CDR2 FQNEAQ (reference sequence). V shed 5 bases and J 6 bases; nucleotides not matched to a gene: 10. CDR3 sequence (DNA): TGTGCCAGCAGCCCAGGGACTAGCGTTCTTATAAACATTCAGTACTTC. This gives the protein CASSPGTSVLINIQYF.

Ten or more counts support this clonotype. J is TRBJ2-7 and V is TRBV6-2 or TRBV6-3; the match to TRBD2 covers 7 bases. The CDR3 totals 14 residues. Trimming took 6 bases from V and 9 from J; bases not matched to a gene: 14. CDR1 is MNHEY, CDR2 SVGEGT, per germline. CDR3 loop: CASSHPRREIGQYF. In DNA, the CDR3 is TGTGCCAGCAGCCACCCCCGGCGGGAGATCGGGCAGTACTTC.

This clonotype appeared many times. The genes are TRBV9 and TRBJ2-7; 12 bases map to TRBD2. Germline CDR1 SGDLS, CDR2 YYNGEE. V was clipped by 0 bases and J by 6 bases; unmatched bases: 7. CDR3 length equals 16 residues. For the CDR3, the DNA is TGTGCCAGCAGCGTAGGACTAGCGGGAGATAGGGGCGAGCAGTACTTC. It is translated as CASSVGLAGDRGEQYF.

This clonotype has more than one count but fewer than ten. The chain carries TRBV5-6 and TRBJ2-7; D tentatively fits TRBD1 or TRBD2 (5 bases each). This CDR3 has 14 residues. From germline, CDR1 is SGHDT and CDR2 YYEEEE. V was pared by 5 bases and J by 1 base, with 13 bases between. CDR3 coding DNA: TGTGCCAGCAGTCTGAGGGGATTATCCTACGAGCAGTACGTC. This codes for CASSLRGLSYEQYV.

This clonotype was counted between two and nine times. The chain is built from TRBV5-1 and TRBJ2-2; 8 bases map to TRBD2. Germline lookup yields CDR1 SGHRS and CDR2 YFSETQ. V lost 3 bases to trimming and J lost 6 bases; unmatched junction nucleotides: 7. The CDR3 has 15 amino acids. CDR3 region: CASSWGSGAPGELFF. The CDR3, as DNA: TGCGCCAGCAGCTGGGGTAGCGGGGCCCCCGGGGAGCTGTTTTTT.

This rearrangement joins TRBV12-3 or TRBV12-4 to TRBJ2-7, with D uncertain. CDR3 length equals 13 residues. V was pared by 1 base and J by 7 bases, with 11 bases between. The CDR3 DNA is TGTGCCAGCAGTTTAGACCACCCTTGGGAGCAGTACTTC. This sequence encodes CASSLDHPWEQYF.

The gene calls are TRBV2 and TRBJ2-4; a possible D gene is TRBD2 (6 bases). V lost 6 bases and J 6 bases, leaving 18 bases between the germline ends. Germline V gives CDR1 SNHLY, CDR2 FYNNEI. CDR3 length equals 15 residues. The CDR3 region is CASSLTRFGTNIQYF. In DNA form, the CDR3 reads TGTGCCAGCAGCCTGACTAGATTCGGGACAAACATTCAGTACTTC.

This chain uses TRBV7-2 with TRBJ2-7, with D possibly matching TRBD1 (6 bases). Germline-derived CDR1 and CDR2 are SGHTA and FQGNSA. The CDR3 extends over 14 amino acids. With 5 bases removed from V and 2 bases from J, the gap between germline ends came to 13 bases. The chain's CDR3 is CASSRTAQPYEQYF. As DNA, the CDR3 is TGTGCCAGCAGCAGGACAGCCCAACCCTACGAGCAGTACTTC. Filled out from reference TRBV7-2 and TRBJ2-7, the complete variable domain reads GAGVSQSPSNKVTEKGKDVELRCDPISGHTALYWYRQSLGQGLEFLIYFQGNSAPDKSGLPSDRFSAERTGGSVSTLTIQRTQQEDSAVYLCASSRTAQPYEQYFGPGTRLTVT.

This clonotype turned up a few times. The chain links TRBV4-3 to TRBJ2-1, with 14 bases matching TRBD2. V shed 3 bases, J shed 7 bases, and the junction held 5 bases outside the gene matches. CDR3 size: 16 residues. From germline, CDR1 is LGHNA and CDR2 YSLEER. Here the CDR3 reads CASSHARLAGGNEQFF. CDR3 DNA: TGCGCCAGCAGCCACGCCAGACTAGCGGGAGGGAATGAGCAGTTCTTC.

The sample holds many counts of this clonotype. The chain links TRBV5-6 to TRBJ2-1, with a weak D call TRBD2 (5 bases). CDR1 SGHDT and CDR2 YYEEEE come from the germline V gene. The CDR3 spans 15 residues. V was cut by 2 bases and J by 0 bases, with 9 bases left in between. CDR3 protein: CASSFTSSSYNEQFF. The CDR3 coding sequence is TGTGCCAGCAGCTTCACTAGTAGCTCCTACAATGAGCAGTTCTTC.

This clonotype has just a few counts. The gene calls are TRBV20-1 and TRBJ2-5; D might be TRBD2 (5 bases). Trimming stripped 4 bases from V and 10 bases from J, with 22 bases between. Germline assignment: CDR1 DFQATT and CDR2 SNEGSKA (reference sequence). CDR3 size: 14 residues. CDR3 coding DNA: TGCAGTGCTAACCCCAAGACGGTCCACGAGGGCCAGTACTTC. The encoded protein is CSANPKTVHEGQYF.

This clonotype was recorded a few times. The V and J genes are TRBV7-2 and TRBJ2-3, with 7 positions matching TRBD2. The CDR3 covers 16 residues. Germline values: CDR1 SGHTA, CDR2 FQGNSA. Trimming took 1 base from V and 1 from J; bases not matched to a gene: 5. The CDR3 nucleotides are TGTGCCAGCAGCTTAGAAGGCGGGAGAGGCACAGATACGCAGTATTTT. This sequence encodes CASSLEGGRGTDTQYF.

This clonotype was found a few times. This chain connects TRBV20-1 to TRBJ2-7, with TRBD1 matching 9 bases. The CDR3 is made up of 13 amino acids. The germline CDR1 and CDR2 sequences are DFQATT and SNEGSKA (reference sequence). V was clipped by 1 base and J by 4 bases; unmatched bases: 2. CDR3 in DNA: TGCAGTGCTAGAGTGGGACAGGGTTACGAGCAGTACTTC. Translation gives CSARVGQGYEQYF.

This clonotype has a handful of counts. This chain uses TRBV30 with TRBJ2-7, with TRBD1 matching over 9 bases. This CDR3 has 15 amino acids. Germline trimming cut 4 bases from V and 0 bases from J; bases unmatched to any gene: 7. Germline-derived CDR1 and CDR2 are GTSNPN and SVGIG (reference sequence). The CDR3 DNA follows: TGTGCCTGGATTCCCGGGACAGGGACCTCCTACGAGCAGTACTTC. As protein: CAWIPGTGTSYEQYF.

This clonotype was recorded many times. The rearrangement joins TRBV7-3 to TRBJ2-1; no clear D gene. Germline V gives CDR1 SGHTA, CDR2 FQGTGA. CDR3 length equals 14 residues. V was trimmed by 1 base and J by 4 bases, leaving 8 bases between them. The CDR3 DNA is TGTGCCAGCAGCTTAAGCGGCAGGTACAATGAGCAGTTCTTC. This sequence encodes CASSLSGRYNEQFF.

The chain employs TRBV12-3 or TRBV12-4 and TRBJ2-7, with a tentative D call TRBD2 (5 bases). The CDR3 is 14 amino acids. Trimming took off 2 bases at V and 6 bases at J, with 14 bases between the two ends. In DNA form, the CDR3 reads TGTGCCAGCAGTTTAAACAGCGGTATCACCGAGCAGTACTTC. Residues: CASSLNSGITEQYF.

Ten or more counts support this clonotype. The V and J genes are TRBV7-3 and TRBJ2-5, with D perhaps TRBD1 or TRBD2 (5 bases each). The CDR3 has 16 residues. Germline V gives CDR1 SGHTA, CDR2 FQGTGA. The germline V and J ends were trimmed by 0 bases and 6 bases, with 17 bases remaining between them. The CDR3 DNA reads TGTGCCAGCAGCTTAACGGGGACCCCGATGGGGAAGACCCAGTACTTC. Translating it yields CASSLTGTPMGKTQYF.

V and J are TRBV28 and TRBJ2-3, with 11 positions matching TRBD2. This CDR3 region has 19 residues. J was trimmed by 1 base and V by 6 bases; bases with no gene match: 15. Germline CDR1 is MDHEN and CDR2 is SYDVKM. CDR3 sequence: CASSRRLAGPGSRTDTQYF. CDR3 DNA: TGTGCCAGCAGCCGCAGACTAGCGGGGCCGGGGAGCCGCACAGATACGCAGTATTTT.